Listed here are 12 T cell receptor beta chains from one sample, sequenced in a study of cytomegalovirus exposure and HLA in healthy donors. Use of 60 Vbeta and 13 Jbeta primers characterized the PCR. This table comes from immunoSEQ multiplex PCR, and its TCRdb copy is limited to in-frame clones, with some not included. The sample is made up of 150,000 to 200,000 clones, and the top ten hold 6.5% of it. Sequencing used PBMCs. The source of these receptors is a man aged 25 to 45 in good health and CMV-seronegative.

The chain uses TRBV7-2 and TRBJ2-1; 7 bases match TRBD2. V shed 5 bases and J 3 bases; nucleotides not matched to a gene: 10. This CDR3 has 16 residues. Germline assignment: CDR1 SGHTA and CDR2 FQGNSA. In DNA form, the CDR3 reads TGTGCCAGCAGCCCCACACTAGCGACTGGCTACAATGAGCAGTTCTTC. This encodes CASSPTLATGYNEQFF.

CDR3 nucleotides: TGTGCCACCAGCAATCGCGGGAACACTGAAGCTTTCTTT. This codes for CATSNRGNTEAFF. The rearrangement uses TRBV15 and TRBJ1-1; D is ambiguous. V lost 4 bases and J 1 base, leaving 7 bases between the germline ends. Germline V gene sequence: CDR1 LNHNV, CDR2 YYDKDF (reference sequence). The CDR3 is 13 amino acids.

The gene calls are TRBV5-6 and TRBJ2-1; 7 bases match TRBD2. The CDR3 runs 16 residues. CDR1 and CDR2 from the germline V gene are SGHDT and YYEEEE. V was clipped by 0 bases and J by 9 bases; unmatched bases: 12. The CDR3 DNA follows: TGTGCCAGCAGCTTGGCCTTGGAGCCGTGGGGGGGTGAGCAGTTCTTC. This translates into CASSLALEPWGGEQFF.

The V call is TRBV6-1, the J call TRBJ2-7; 13 positions agree with TRBD2. The junction had 2 bases not matched to a gene; V was cut back by 5 bases and J by 4 bases. The CDR3 is made up of 14 amino acids. The V gene's germline CDR1 is MNHNS and CDR2 SASEGT. CDR3 in amino acids: CASSWTSGRYEQYF. CDR3 sequence (DNA): TGTGCCAGCAGTTGGACTAGCGGGAGATACGAGCAGTACTTC.

The CDR3 DNA follows: TGTGCCTGGAGCCCTAGGGGTAGGGGTGGAAGGGAGACCCAGTACTTC. As protein: CAWSPRGRGGRETQYF. V and J are TRBV30 and TRBJ2-5, with a possible D match to TRBD1 (5 bases). The CDR3 is 16 residues long. V lost 3 bases, J lost 5 bases, and 22 bases lay in between. The germline V gene encodes CDR1 GTSNPN and CDR2 SVGIG (reference sequence). Complete variable domain (other parts from reference TRBV30 and TRBJ2-5): SQTIHQWPATLVQPVGSPLSLECTVEGTSNPNLYWYRQAAGRGLQLLFYSVGIGQISSEVPQNLSASRPQDRQFILSSKKLLLSDSGFYLCAWSPRGRGGRETQYFGPGTRLLVL.

This chain links TRBV19 with TRBJ2-5, with a weak D call TRBD2 (5 bases). The V and J ends lost 0 bases and 5 bases respectively, with 13 bases between them. Germline V gene lookup returns CDR1 LNHDA and CDR2 SQIVND (reference sequence). The CDR3 is 15 amino acids. The CDR3 DNA sequence: TGTGCCAGTAGTATAGATACCAGCGGTGGGGAGACCCAGTACTTC. Its protein product is CASSIDTSGGETQYF. Drawing the rest from reference TRBV19 and TRBJ2-5, the complete variable domain is DGGITQSPKYLFRKEGQNVTLSCEQNLNHDAMYWYRQDPGQGLRLIYYSQIVNDFQKGDIAEGYSVSREKKESFPLTVTSAQKNPTAFYLCASSIDTSGGETQYFGPGTRLLVL.

This rearrangement joins TRBV9 to TRBJ2-7; 7 bases match TRBD1. Losses at the gene ends were 3 bases for V and 6 bases for J; bases not matched to a gene: 9. Per the germline V gene, CDR1 is SGDLS and CDR2 is YYNGEE. This CDR3 comprises 14 residues. CDR3 protein: CASSAGQPSGEQYF. The DNA for the CDR3 is TGTGCCAGCAGCGCGGGACAGCCCTCCGGCGAGCAGTACTTC.

The V gene is TRBV7-6, the J gene TRBJ2-7; 14 nucleotides match TRBD2. The CDR3 sequence is 16 residues long. The ends lost 3 bases at V and 4 bases at J; junction bases unmatched: 5. CDR1 and CDR2 from the germline V gene are SGHVS and FNYEAQ. Here the CDR3 DNA reads TGTGCCAGCAGCTTCGGGACTAGCGGGGGCGGGTACGAGCAGTACTTC. Its protein is CASSFGTSGGGYEQYF.

Concerning this clone: The same CDR3 also results from other DNA sequences found in this sample. The CDR3 DNA is TGCGCCAGCAGCTTGGTGGCAGGGGGCACCGGGGAGCTGTTTTTT. The encoded protein is CASSLVAGGTGELFF. The V and J genes are TRBV5-1 and TRBJ2-2, with 7 bases aligning to TRBD1. After removal of 0 bases from V and 4 bases from J, the junction contained 3 bases not matched to a gene. The germline CDR1 and CDR2 sequences are SGHRS and YFSETQ. The CDR3 length is 15 residues.

V is TRBV11-2 and J is TRBJ1-1; weak D call: TRBD1 (5 bases). The CDR3 totals 16 residues. The V and J ends lost 2 bases and 4 bases respectively, with 17 bases between them. The germline V gene encodes CDR1 SGHAT and CDR2 FQNNGV. The CDR3 DNA reads as TGTGCCAGCAGCTTATCCTCAGGGAGGGAGGGCACTGAAGCTTTCTTT. Translating gives CASSLSSGREGTEAFF.

CDR3 bases: TGTGCCAGCACCCATTCGGAGGGGAACACCATATATTTT. Translation gives CASTHSEGNTIYF. The J gene is TRBJ1-3, the V gene TRBV7-9; TRBD1 is a possible D gene (5 bases). The CDR3 runs 13 residues. In germline, CDR1 is SEHNR, CDR2 FQNEAQ (reference sequence). V was trimmed by 7 bases and J by 7 bases, leaving 14 bases between them.

J is TRBJ1-1 and V is TRBV19, with unresolved D. The CDR3 loop spans 17 amino acids. CDR1 and CDR2 (germline): LNHDA, SQIVND (reference sequence). V lost 4 bases and J lost 0, with 18 bases in between. Written as DNA, the CDR3 is TGTGCCAGTAGTACCTACCCGACATATCTGATGAACACTGAAGCTTTCTTT. It codes for CASSTYPTYLMNTEAFF.